The rows below give T cell receptor beta chains drawn from one sample of a study of T cell responses to AZD1222 COVID-19 vaccine. The assay was immunoSEQ multiplex PCR, and TCRdb's table has in-frame clones only and misses some. This sample yields 100,000 to 150,000 clones, of which less than 90% are seen a single time; around 30% belongs to the top ten. The starting material was peripheral blood, obtained on day 0 of AZD1222 vaccination. Receptors originate from an adult in good health. The CDR3 runs from the conserved cysteine through the conserved F or W. Each record gives: D gene, J gene, V gene, clone size, CDR3 DNA, CDR3 protein. The D gene is left open where the match is weak. Clone size is given for some rows only: seen once, a few or many times, or a class if the clone is expanded.

d_gene: -; j_gene: TRBJ2-7; v_gene: TRBV7-2; abundance: -; CDR3nt: TGTGCCAGCAGCTTAGTTGGGACATCGGGGGAGCAGTACTTC; CDR3aa: CASSLVGTSGEQYF
d_gene: -; j_gene: TRBJ2-5; v_gene: TRBV2; abundance: -; CDR3nt: TGTGCCAGCAGTGACAGGCGAGAGACCCAGTACTTC; CDR3aa: CASSDRRETQYF
d_gene: -; j_gene: TRBJ1-2; v_gene: TRBV3-1/TRBV3-2; abundance: -; CDR3nt: TGTGCCAGCAGCCCCGGGAACTATGGCTACACCTTC; CDR3aa: CASSPGNYGYTF
d_gene: TRBD1; j_gene: TRBJ1-1; v_gene: TRBV5-1; abundance: -; CDR3nt: TGCGCCAGCAGCGGCACGACAGGGGCAAACACTGAAGCTTTCTTT; CDR3aa: CASSGTTGANTEAFF
d_gene: TRBD1; j_gene: TRBJ2-7; v_gene: TRBV5-6; abundance: -; CDR3nt: TGTGCCAGCAGCTCACCGGGACAGTTATCGAGTTCCTACGAGCAGTACTTC; CDR3aa: CASSSPGQLSSSYEQYF
d_gene: -; j_gene: TRBJ1-2; v_gene: TRBV4-1; abundance: -; CDR3nt: TGCGCCAGCAGCCAAGATGAATTAGGGTTCGCCAATGGCTACACCTTC; CDR3aa: CASSQDELGFANGYTF
d_gene: -; j_gene: TRBJ1-4; v_gene: TRBV7-2; abundance: -; CDR3nt: TGTGCCAGCAGCCAAAGGACCTCAAAGGGGGAAAAACTGTTTTTT; CDR3aa: CASSQRTSKGEKLFF
d_gene: -; j_gene: TRBJ1-1; v_gene: TRBV19; abundance: -; CDR3nt: TGTGCCAGTAGTATGCGGGACGGGGGTGTGGAAGCTTTCTTT; CDR3aa: CASSMRDGGVEAFF
d_gene: TRBD2; j_gene: TRBJ2-4; v_gene: TRBV7-2; abundance: -; CDR3nt: TGTGCCAGCAGCTTAGCGCCCAGTGGTCTAGCGGGAAAAAAAAACATTCAGTACTTC; CDR3aa: CASSLAPSGLAGKKNIQYF
d_gene: TRBD2; j_gene: TRBJ2-3; v_gene: TRBV7-2; abundance: once; CDR3nt: TGTGCCAGCAGCTTAAGCGGGAGGGCCTTATATACGCAGTATTTT; CDR3aa: CASSLSGRALYTQYF